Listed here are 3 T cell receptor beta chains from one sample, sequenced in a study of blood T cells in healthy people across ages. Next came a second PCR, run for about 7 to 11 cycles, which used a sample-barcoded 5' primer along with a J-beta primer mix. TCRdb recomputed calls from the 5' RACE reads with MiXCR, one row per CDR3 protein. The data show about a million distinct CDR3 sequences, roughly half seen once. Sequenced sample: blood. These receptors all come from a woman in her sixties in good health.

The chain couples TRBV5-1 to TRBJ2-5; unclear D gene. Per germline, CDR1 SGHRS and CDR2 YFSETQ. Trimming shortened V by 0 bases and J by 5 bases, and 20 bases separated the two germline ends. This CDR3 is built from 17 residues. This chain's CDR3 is CASSLVVANPGGETQYF. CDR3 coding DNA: TGCGCCAGCAGCTTGGTGGTAGCTAACCCTGGTGGGGAGACCCAGTACTTC.

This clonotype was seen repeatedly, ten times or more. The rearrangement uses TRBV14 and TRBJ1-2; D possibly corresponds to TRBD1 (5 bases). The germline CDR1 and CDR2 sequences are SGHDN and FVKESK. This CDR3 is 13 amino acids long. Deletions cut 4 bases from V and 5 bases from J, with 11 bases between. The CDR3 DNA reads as TGTGCCAGCAGCCCGGGACGGACTTATGGCTACACCTTC. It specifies CASSPGRTYGYTF.

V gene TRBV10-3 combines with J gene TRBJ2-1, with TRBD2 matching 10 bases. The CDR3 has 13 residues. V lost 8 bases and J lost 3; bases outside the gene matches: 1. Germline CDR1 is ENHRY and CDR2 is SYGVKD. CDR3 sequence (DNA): TGTGCCATCGGGACTAGCGACTACAATGAGCAGTTCTTC. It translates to CAIGTSDYNEQFF.